This section outlines one T cell receptor (beta chain) sequence together with its context. This clone has a count of ten or more. Its antigen remains undetermined. The sample holds no much larger clone one base away, and base qualities are not on file. The collaborating institutions used their own protocols to collect whole blood in K2EDTA tubes. For TCRbeta analysis, collaborators shipped samples as frozen whole blood, isolated PBMCs, or DNA extracted from either of those sample types. These data belong to a study of blood T cell repertoires in COVID-19 (dated by TCRdb to the early 2020s). General notes on the study: The collaborator samples originated in the United States, Italy and Spain and spanned the acute and convalescent phases of COVID-19. The material from the prospective study consisted of cDNA or gDNA derived from T cells, B-cell-depleted T cells, or PBMCs. Subjects who had been exposed to COVID-19, were actively infected with it, or had recovered from it provided the deeply sampled blood TCRbeta repertoires that made up the dataset. The repertoires were released in a freely available public database meant as a resource for research on the immune response to SARS-CoV-2. Samples came from the ongoing ImmuneRACE study (first 160 participants) plus 1,254 subjects from 6 global collaborators. A de-identified subject ID, COVID-19 status, age in years and sex were almost always included in the sample metadata. Where HLA class I and class II types were available, the types were taken from metadata supplied by the sample provider, not from assay-based typing.

Here is what the overall study found, with its caveats: The amount of clinical and demographic metadata varied by source and participant and was provided uncurated.

TCRbeta CDR3 regions were amplified from genomic DNA using the immunoSEQ Assay, a bias-controlled multiplex PCR. Concerning the study's data processing: Within the assay, amplification of reference gene primers was used to estimate how many nucleated cells each sample contained. Sequence reads were collapsed and filtered to measure the absolute abundance of every unique TCRbeta CDR3 rearrangement. For each sample, productive Simpson clonality was calculated as the square root of Simpson's diversity index over productive rearrangements. The table was pulled from immuneACCESS by TCRdb, which kept in-frame rearrangements only. Such tables lose some clones; where checked, under half of the loss comes from unresolved V genes, and the rest has no known cause. For V, J and clone size, that table is used; D and trimming come from the DNA. Here the sample has roughly 84,000 clones; about 71% occur a single time. The ten largest clonotypes hold 4% to 5% of the sample.

Reading the germline V gene (reference sequence) gives CDR1 LNHDA and CDR2 SQIVND. The CDR3 covers 15 residues, taking in both the cysteine and the phenylalanine. Only CDR3 DNA remains: 45 bases, in frame from the first base. Between the V and J ends, shortened by 6 bases and 4 bases respectively, the junction contains 16 bases. The clonotype comes from a woman in her fifties or sixties with acute or convalescent COVID-19. The source material was peripheral blood. The chain couples TRBV19 to TRBJ1-5; perhaps TRBD1 is the D gene, with 6 bases matching. The CDR3 region has the sequence CASSHRDLGNQPQHF. The nucleotide sequence is given as TGTGCCAGTAGCCACAGGGATTTAGGTAATCAGCCCCAGCATTTT. With the rest looked up from the reference TRBV19 and TRBJ1-5 genes rather than sequenced, the full variable domain is DGGITQSPKYLFRKEGQNVTLSCEQNLNHDAMYWYRQDPGQGLRLIYYSQIVNDFQKGDIAEGYSVSREKKESFPLTVTSAQKNPTAFYLCASSHRDLGNQPQHFGDGTRLSIL.